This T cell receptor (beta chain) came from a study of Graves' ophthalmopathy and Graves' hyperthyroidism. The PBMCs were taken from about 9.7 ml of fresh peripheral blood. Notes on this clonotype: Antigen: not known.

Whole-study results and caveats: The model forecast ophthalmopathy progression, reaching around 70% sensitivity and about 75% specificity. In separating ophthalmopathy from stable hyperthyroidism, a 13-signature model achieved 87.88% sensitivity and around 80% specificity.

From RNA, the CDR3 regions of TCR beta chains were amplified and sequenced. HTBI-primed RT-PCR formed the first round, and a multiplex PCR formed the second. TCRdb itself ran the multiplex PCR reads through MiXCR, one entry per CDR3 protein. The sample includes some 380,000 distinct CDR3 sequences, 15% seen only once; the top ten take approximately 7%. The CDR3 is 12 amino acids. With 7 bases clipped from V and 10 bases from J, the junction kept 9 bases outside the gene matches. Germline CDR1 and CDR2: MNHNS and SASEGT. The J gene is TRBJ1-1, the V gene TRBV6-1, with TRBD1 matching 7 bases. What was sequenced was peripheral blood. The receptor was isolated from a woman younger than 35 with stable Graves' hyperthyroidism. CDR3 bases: TGTGCCAGCACCCAGGGGGGATCTGTAGCTTTCTTT. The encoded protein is CASTQGGSVAFF.